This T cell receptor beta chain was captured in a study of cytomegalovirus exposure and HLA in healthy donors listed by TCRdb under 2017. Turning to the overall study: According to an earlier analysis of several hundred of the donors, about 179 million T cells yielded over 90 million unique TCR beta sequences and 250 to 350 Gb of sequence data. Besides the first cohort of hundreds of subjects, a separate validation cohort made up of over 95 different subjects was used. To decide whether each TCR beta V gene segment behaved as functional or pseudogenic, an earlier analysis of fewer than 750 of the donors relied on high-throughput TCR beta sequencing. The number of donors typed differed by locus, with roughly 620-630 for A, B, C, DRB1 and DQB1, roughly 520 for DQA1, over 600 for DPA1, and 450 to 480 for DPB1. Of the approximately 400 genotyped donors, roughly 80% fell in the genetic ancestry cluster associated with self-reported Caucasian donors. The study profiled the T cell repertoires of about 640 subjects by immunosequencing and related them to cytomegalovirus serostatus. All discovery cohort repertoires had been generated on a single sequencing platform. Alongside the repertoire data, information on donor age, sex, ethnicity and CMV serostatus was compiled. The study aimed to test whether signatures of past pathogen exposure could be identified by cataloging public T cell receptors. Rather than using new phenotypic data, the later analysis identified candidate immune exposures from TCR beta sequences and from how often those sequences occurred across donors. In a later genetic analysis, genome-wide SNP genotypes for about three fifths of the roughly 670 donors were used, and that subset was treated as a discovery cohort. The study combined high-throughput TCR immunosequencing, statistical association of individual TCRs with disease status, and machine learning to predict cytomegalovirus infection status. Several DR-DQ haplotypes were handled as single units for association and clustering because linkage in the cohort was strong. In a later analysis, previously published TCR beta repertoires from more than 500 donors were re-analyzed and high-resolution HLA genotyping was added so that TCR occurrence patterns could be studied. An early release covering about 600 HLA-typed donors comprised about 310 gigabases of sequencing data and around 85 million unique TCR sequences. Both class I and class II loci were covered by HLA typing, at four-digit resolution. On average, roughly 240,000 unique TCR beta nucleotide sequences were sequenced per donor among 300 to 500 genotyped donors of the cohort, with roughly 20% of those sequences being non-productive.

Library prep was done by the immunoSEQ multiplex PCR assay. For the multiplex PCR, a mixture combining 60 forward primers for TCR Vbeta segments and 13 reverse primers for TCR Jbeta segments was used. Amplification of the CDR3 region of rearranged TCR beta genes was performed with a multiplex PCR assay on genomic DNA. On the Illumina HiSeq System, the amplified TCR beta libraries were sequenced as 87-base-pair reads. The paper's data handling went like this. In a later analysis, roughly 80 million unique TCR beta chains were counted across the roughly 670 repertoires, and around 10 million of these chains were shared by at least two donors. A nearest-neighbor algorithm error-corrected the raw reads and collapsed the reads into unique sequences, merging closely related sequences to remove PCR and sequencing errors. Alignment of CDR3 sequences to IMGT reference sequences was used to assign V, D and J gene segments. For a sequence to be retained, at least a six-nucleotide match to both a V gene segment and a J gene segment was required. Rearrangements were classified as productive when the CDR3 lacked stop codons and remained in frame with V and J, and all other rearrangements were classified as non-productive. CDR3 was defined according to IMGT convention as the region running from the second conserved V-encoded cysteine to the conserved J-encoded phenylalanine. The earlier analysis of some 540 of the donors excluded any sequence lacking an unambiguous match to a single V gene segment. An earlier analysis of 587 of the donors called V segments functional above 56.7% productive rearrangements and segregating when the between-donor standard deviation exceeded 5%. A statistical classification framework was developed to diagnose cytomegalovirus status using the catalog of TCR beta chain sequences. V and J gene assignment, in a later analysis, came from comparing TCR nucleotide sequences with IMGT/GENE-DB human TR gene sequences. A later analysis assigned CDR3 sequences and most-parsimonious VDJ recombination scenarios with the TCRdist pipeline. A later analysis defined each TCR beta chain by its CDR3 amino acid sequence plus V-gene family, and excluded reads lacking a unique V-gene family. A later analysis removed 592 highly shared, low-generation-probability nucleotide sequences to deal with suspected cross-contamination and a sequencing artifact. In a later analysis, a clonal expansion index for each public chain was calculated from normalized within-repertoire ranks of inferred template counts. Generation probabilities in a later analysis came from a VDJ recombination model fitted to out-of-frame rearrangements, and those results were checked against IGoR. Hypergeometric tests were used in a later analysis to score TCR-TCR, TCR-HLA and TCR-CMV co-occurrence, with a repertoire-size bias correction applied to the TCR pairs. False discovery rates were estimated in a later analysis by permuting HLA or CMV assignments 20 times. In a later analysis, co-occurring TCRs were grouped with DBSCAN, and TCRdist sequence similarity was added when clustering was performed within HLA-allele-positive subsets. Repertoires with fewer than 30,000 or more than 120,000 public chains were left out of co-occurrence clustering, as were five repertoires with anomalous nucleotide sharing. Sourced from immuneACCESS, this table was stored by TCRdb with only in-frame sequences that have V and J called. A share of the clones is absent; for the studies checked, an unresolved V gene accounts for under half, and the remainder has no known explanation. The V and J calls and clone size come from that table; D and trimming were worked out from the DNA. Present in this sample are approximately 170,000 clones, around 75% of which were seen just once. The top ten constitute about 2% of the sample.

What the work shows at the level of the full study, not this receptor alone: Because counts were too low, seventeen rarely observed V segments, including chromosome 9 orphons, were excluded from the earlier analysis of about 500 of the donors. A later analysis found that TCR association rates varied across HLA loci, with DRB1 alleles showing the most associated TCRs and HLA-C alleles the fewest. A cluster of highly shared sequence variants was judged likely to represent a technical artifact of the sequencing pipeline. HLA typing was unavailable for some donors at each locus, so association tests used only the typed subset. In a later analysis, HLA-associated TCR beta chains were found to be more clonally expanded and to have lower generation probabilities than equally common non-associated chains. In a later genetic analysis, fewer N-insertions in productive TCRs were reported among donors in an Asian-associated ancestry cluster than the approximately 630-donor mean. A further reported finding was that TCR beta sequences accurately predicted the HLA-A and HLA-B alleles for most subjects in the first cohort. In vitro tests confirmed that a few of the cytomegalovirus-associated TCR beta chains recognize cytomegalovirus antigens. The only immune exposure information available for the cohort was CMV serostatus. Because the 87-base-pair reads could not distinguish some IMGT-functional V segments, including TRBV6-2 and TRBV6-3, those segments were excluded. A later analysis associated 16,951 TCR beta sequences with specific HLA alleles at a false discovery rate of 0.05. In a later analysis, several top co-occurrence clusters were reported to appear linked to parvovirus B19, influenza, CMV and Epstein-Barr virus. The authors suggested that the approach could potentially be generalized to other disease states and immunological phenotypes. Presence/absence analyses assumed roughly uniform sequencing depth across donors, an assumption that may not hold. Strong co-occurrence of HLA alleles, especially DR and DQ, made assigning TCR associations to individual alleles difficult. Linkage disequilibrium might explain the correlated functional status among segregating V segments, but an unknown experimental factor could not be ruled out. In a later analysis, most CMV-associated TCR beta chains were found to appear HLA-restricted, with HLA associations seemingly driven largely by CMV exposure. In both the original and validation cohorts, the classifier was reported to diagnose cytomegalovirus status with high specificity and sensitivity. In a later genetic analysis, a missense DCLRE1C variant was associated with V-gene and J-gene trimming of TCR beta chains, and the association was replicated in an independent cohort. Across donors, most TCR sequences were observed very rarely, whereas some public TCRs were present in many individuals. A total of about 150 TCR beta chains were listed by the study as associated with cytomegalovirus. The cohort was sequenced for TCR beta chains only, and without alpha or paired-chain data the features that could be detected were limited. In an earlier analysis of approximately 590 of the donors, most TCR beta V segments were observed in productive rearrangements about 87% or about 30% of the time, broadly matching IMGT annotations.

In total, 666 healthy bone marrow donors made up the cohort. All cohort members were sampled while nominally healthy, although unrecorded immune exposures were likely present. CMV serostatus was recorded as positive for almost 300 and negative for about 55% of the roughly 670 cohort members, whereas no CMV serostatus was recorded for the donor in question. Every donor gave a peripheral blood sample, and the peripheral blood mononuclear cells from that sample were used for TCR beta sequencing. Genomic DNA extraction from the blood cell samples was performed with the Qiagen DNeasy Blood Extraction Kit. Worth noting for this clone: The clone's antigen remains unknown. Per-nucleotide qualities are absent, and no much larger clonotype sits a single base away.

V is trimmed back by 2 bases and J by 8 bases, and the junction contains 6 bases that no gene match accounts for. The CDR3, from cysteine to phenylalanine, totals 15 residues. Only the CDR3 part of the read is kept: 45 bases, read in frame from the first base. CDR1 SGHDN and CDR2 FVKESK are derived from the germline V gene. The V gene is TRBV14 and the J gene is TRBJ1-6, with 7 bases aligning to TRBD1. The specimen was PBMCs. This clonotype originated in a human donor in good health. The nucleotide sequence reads TGTGCCAGCAGCCAATTAGGGGGCTTAGATTCACCCCTCCACTTT. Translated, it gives CASSQLGGLDSPLHF.